The 3 T cell receptor beta chains presented below share a single source sample, sequenced in a study of cytomegalovirus exposure and HLA in healthy donors (dated by TCRdb to the late 2010s). Preparation of the library involved the immunoSEQ multiplex PCR assay. The multiplex PCR relied on a mix of 60 forward primers for TCR Vbeta segments and 13 reverse primers for TCR Jbeta segments. The immuneACCESS repertoire file appears here via TCRdb, limited to in-frame rearrangements. These files lack a portion of the clones; in checked studies, under half of the deficit traces to unresolved V genes, and the cause of the others is not known. The sample includes roughly 150,000 clones, with around 75% observed a single time. The ten largest clones take up less than 2.5% of the sample. Sample: PBMCs. The receptors come from a male donor in good health and CMV-seronegative.

The chain recombines TRBV2 with TRBJ2-7, with 12 positions matching TRBD1. The length of the CDR3 is 15 residues. Germline lookup yields CDR1 SNHLY and CDR2 FYNNEI. V was clipped by 5 bases and J by 4 bases; unmatched bases: 6. CDR3 sequence (DNA): TGTGCCAGCAGTCGGGACAGGGGGCGTGTGTACGAGCAGTACTTC. This codes for CASSRDRGRVYEQYF.

The chain employs TRBV20-1 and TRBJ2-3, with 11 bases fitting TRBD2. CDR3 size: 11 residues. Germline V CDR1 and CDR2: DFQATT, SNEGSKA (reference sequence). V was pared by 6 bases and J by 11 bases, with 4 bases of the junction left unmatched. CDR3 residues: CSAATSGGQYF. The CDR3 DNA follows: TGCAGTGCCGCCACTAGCGGGGGGCAGTATTTT.

This rearrangement joins TRBV7-2 to TRBJ1-5, with 8 bases that match TRBD1. The CDR3 covers 16 residues. V lost 0 bases and J lost 2; bases outside the gene matches: 3. In germline, CDR1 is SGHTA, CDR2 FQGNSA. CDR3 protein: CASSLASGGRNQPQHF. CDR3 in DNA: TGTGCCAGCAGCTTAGCATCAGGGGGCCGCAATCAGCCCCAGCATTTT.